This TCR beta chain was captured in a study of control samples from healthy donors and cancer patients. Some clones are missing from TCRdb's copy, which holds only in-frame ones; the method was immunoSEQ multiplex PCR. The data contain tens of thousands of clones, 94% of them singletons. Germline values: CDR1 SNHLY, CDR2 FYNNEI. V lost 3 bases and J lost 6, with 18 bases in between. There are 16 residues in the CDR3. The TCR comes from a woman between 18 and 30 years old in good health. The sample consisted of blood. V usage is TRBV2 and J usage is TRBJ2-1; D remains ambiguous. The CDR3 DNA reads TGTGCCAGCAGTGAGATTCGGCCTGGCTGGAGCAATGAGCAGTTCTTC. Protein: CASSEIRPGWSNEQFF.